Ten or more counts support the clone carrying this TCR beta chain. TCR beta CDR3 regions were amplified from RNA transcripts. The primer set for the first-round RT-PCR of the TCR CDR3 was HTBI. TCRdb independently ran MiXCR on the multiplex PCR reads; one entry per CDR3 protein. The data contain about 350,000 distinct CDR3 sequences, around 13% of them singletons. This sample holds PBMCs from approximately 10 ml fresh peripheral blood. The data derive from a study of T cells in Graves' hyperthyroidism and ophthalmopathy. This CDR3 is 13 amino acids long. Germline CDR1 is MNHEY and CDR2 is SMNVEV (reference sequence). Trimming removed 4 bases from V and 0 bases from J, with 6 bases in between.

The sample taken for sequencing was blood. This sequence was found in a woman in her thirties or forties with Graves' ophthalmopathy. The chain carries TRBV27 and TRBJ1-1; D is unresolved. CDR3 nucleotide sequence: TGTGCCAGCAGTTATATGATGAACACTGAAGCTTTCTTT. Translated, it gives CASSYMMNTEAFF.